This passage covers 3 T cell receptor beta chains from one sample sequenced in a study of T-cell memory formation after mild COVID-19. MiXCR, run by TCRdb on the 5' RACE reads, gives a single entry per CDR3 protein. Among fewer than 250,000 distinct CDR3 sequences listed, around 20% were seen once. Input material: PBMCs or a T cell subset sorted from them (not recorded which). These receptors were collected from an adult woman who had mild COVID-19 (a few samples of this study predate the infection). Cell type and time point are not known.

V usage is TRBV11-2 and J usage is TRBJ2-5; 7 bases agree with TRBD1. Trimming at V came to 5 bases and at J to 3 bases, leaving 6 bases not matched to a gene. The CDR3 is made up of 14 amino acids. From germline, CDR1 is SGHAT and CDR2 FQNNGV. The CDR3 DNA is TGTGCCAGCAGCGTGAACAGGGGCAAAGAGACCCAGTACTTC. This encodes CASSVNRGKETQYF.

This clonotype has just a few counts. This rearrangement joins TRBV12-3 or TRBV12-4 to TRBJ1-3; tentative D call: TRBD1 (5 bases). Between the trimmed V and J ends, which lost 5 bases and 0 bases, there was a span of 8 bases. There are 14 residues in the CDR3. The CDR3 bases are TGTGCCAGCAGTCCAGGGAGCTCTGGAAACACCATATATTTT. Residues: CASSPGSSGNTIYF.

This clonotype was detected only a few times. The chain recombines TRBV5-1 with TRBJ2-7, with 8 bases lining up with TRBD1. V lost 7 bases and J lost 0; bases outside the gene matches: 3. Germline V gene lookup returns CDR1 SGHRS and CDR2 YFSETQ. The CDR3 covers 13 residues. The CDR3 bases are TGCGCCAGCGGGACAGGCGACTCCTACGAGCAGTACTTC. Protein product: CASGTGDSYEQYF.